This T cell receptor (beta chain) stems from a study of blood T cell repertoires in COVID-19. Study-level background: In each case, the material was cDNA or gDNA derived from T cells, B-cell-depleted T cells, or PBMCs.

TCRdb keeps only in-frame clones here, not all; method: immunoSEQ multiplex PCR. The sample yields thousands of clones, about 88% seen once. This CDR3 has 13 amino acids. V lost 8 bases and J 1 base, leaving 11 bases between the germline ends. The germline CDR1 and CDR2 sequences are MNHNY and SVGAGI (reference sequence). The sample was peripheral blood. The V call is TRBV6-6, the J call TRBJ2-5; D is unresolved. The receptor was derived from a human donor with active COVID-19. The donor label of this sample is uncertain. CDR3 in amino acids: CASRVTGQETQYF. The CDR3 DNA is TGTGCCAGCCGCGTAACCGGCCAAGAGACCCAGTACTTC.